These 17 T cell receptor beta chains were sequenced from one sample in a study of cytomegalovirus exposure and HLA in healthy donors. A multiplex PCR was run with 60 Vbeta primers and 13 Jbeta primers. Data came from immunoSEQ multiplex PCR; TCRdb stores just in-frame clones and leaves some out. This table has some 130,000 clones, about 63% appearing once. The sample was PBMCs. These receptor sequences come from a man aged 25-45 years in good health and CMV-seropositive.

The table lists this clone with a count of one. This chain links TRBV6-6 with TRBJ1-2, with no clear D. V was cut by 2 bases and J by 6 bases, with 10 bases left in between. The CDR3 contains 13 residues. Germline-derived CDR1 and CDR2 are MNHNY and SVGAGI (reference sequence). CDR3 residues: CASSYTPADGYTF. CDR3 DNA sequence: TGTGCCAGCAGTTACACGCCAGCGGATGGCTACACCTTC.

This clone came up a few times. The chain combines TRBV11-2 with TRBJ2-3, with 10 nucleotides matching TRBD2. The CDR3 has 14 amino acids. V shed 6 bases and J 10 bases; nucleotides not matched to a gene: 10. CDR1 and CDR2 (germline): SGHAT, FQNNGV. In nucleotides, the CDR3 is TGTGCCAGCAGTATAGCGGGAGGCCTGTCCCCGCAGTATTTT. Translated, it gives CASSIAGGLSPQYF.

This sequence joins TRBV28 and TRBJ2-1, with 7 bases matching TRBD1. CDR3 length equals 15 residues. With 8 bases clipped from V and 4 bases from J, the junction kept 11 bases outside the gene matches. The germline CDR1 and CDR2 sequences are MDHEN and SYDVKM. CDR3 in DNA: TGTGCCAGCGGCAGTTCCGGGACAGATTACAATGAGCAGTTCTTC. Its protein is CASGSSGTDYNEQFF.

The chain joins TRBV2 to TRBJ1-2, with D maybe TRBD1 (5 bases). Trimming cost V 7 bases and J 7 bases, with 13 bases left between them. Germline loops: CDR1 SNHLY, CDR2 FYNNEI. The CDR3 covers 12 residues. The CDR3 sequence: CASMDTLLGYTF. CDR3 nucleotides: TGTGCCAGCATGGACACCCTACTTGGCTACACCTTC.

This clone has only a few counts. The chain has TRBV6-4 and TRBJ2-1; 7 nucleotides match TRBD2. Germline V gene sequence: CDR1 MRHNA, CDR2 SNTAGT. This CDR3 has 14 amino acids. V lost 3 bases, J lost 9 bases, and 8 bases stayed unmatched. The chain's CDR3 is CASSEGGSTGEQFF. CDR3 nucleotide sequence: TGTGCCAGCAGTGAAGGCGGGAGTACGGGTGAGCAGTTCTTC.

The V and J genes are TRBV2 and TRBJ1-1; 7 bases agree with TRBD1. CDR1 and CDR2 from the germline V gene are SNHLY and FYNNEI. The CDR3 runs to 12 residues. The junction had 3 bases not matched to a gene; V was cut back by 7 bases and J by 4 bases. The CDR3 nucleotides are TGTGCCAGCACCAGGGGGAGCACTGAAGCTTTCTTT. This translates into CASTRGSTEAFF.

The DNA of the CDR3 is TGTGCCATCCAGAACTCGGGACTAGTCTTCCATGAGCAGTTCTTC. Protein product: CAIQNSGLVFHEQFF. This chain joins TRBV6-1 and TRBJ2-1; 8 bases map to TRBD2. V shed 10 bases and J 8 bases; nucleotides not matched to a gene: 16. CDR3 length equals 15 residues. Per the germline V gene, CDR1 is MNHNS and CDR2 is SASEGT.

V gene TRBV11-2 combines with J gene TRBJ2-5, with 7 bases aligning to TRBD1. Germline CDR1 and CDR2: SGHAT and FQNNGV. The CDR3 has 13 residues. V was clipped by 5 bases and J by 2 bases; unmatched bases: 2. The DNA of the CDR3 is TGTGCCAGCAGCCCGGGACAGCAAGAGACCCAGTACTTC. It encodes CASSPGQQETQYF.

The chain recombines TRBV6-5 with TRBJ2-7; D is undetermined. Germline loops: CDR1 MNHEY, CDR2 SVGAGI. This CDR3 is built from 14 residues. Trimming removed 4 bases from V and 0 bases from J, with 10 bases in between. DNA of the CDR3: TGTGCCAGCAGTTTAAGCAAGCGCTCCTACGAGCAGTACTTC. This codes for CASSLSKRSYEQYF.

The chain joins TRBV28 to TRBJ2-7, with TRBD2 as a possible D gene (6 bases). The ends were cut back, 10 bases at V and 0 bases at J, with 16 bases in the middle. CDR3 length equals 14 residues. Per the germline V gene, CDR1 is MDHEN and CDR2 is SYDVKM. Here the CDR3 reads CATRPGLSSYEQYF. DNA for the CDR3: TGTGCCACCCGTCCGGGACTTAGCTCCTACGAGCAGTACTTC. Supplemented by reference TRBV28 and TRBJ2-7, the full variable domain reads DVKVTQSSRYLVKRTGEKVFLECVQDMDHENMFWYRQDPGLGLRLIYFSYDVKMKEKGDIPEGYSVSREKKERFSLILESASTNQTSMYLCATRPGLSSYEQYFGPGTRLTVT.

V is TRBV2 and J is TRBJ2-1; D perhaps matches TRBD2 (6 bases). This CDR3 is 12 amino acids long. The germline gives CDR1 SNHLY, CDR2 FYNNEI. With 7 bases removed from V and 9 bases from J, the gap between germline ends came to 13 bases. The CDR3 bases are TGTGCCAGCAACGGTCCCGGGGGTGAGCAGTTCTTC. This translates into CASNGPGGEQFF. The complete variable domain, with remaining parts taken from reference TRBV2 and TRBJ2-1, reads EPEVTQTPSHQVTQMGQEVILRCVPISNHLYFYWYRQILGQKVEFLVSFYNNEISEKSEIFDDQFSVERPDGSNFTLKIRSTKLEDSAMYFCASNGPGGEQFFGPGTRLTVL.

The chain uses TRBV18 and TRBJ1-1, with TRBD1 identical over 9 bases. With 3 bases clipped from V and 5 bases from J, the junction kept 1 base outside the gene matches. Germline V gene lookup returns CDR1 KGHSH and CDR2 LQKENI. CDR3 length: 13 residues. In DNA form, the CDR3 reads TGTGCCAGCTCACCGGGACAGGGAACTGAAGCTTTCTTT. Its protein is CASSPGQGTEAFF.

This clone is a singleton in its sample. This chain uses TRBV7-9 with TRBJ2-5; the match to TRBD2 covers 13 bases. The J call may be faulty, since TRBJ2-7 better matches the DNA end. Germline V CDR1 and CDR2: SEHNR, FQNEAQ (reference sequence). The length of the CDR3 is 18 residues. The CDR3 here is CASSIGLAGVISPYEQYF. CDR3 in DNA: TGTGCCAGCAGCATAGGACTAGCGGGAGTAATTAGCCCCTACGAGCAGTACTTC.

The CDR3 DNA sequence: TGTGCCAGCCAAGTAGCGCCCAGAATTAATGAGCAGTTCTTC. Its protein product is CASQVAPRINEQFF. J is TRBJ2-1 and V is TRBV2; tentatively, D is TRBD2 (5 bases). The CDR3 sequence is 14 residues long. V lost 8 bases, J lost 7 bases, and 18 bases lay in between. Germline CDR1 is SNHLY and CDR2 is FYNNEI.

This chain uses TRBV6-1 with TRBJ1-1, with D uncertain. The CDR3 totals 13 residues. V lost 5 bases, J lost 3 bases, and 10 bases lay in between. Per germline, CDR1 MNHNS and CDR2 SASEGT. This CDR3 is CASSSEGHTEAFF. In DNA form, the CDR3 reads TGTGCCAGCAGTTCGGAGGGTCACACTGAAGCTTTCTTT.

The gene calls are TRBV27 and TRBJ2-7, with TRBD1 matching over 7 bases. This CDR3 is built from 13 residues. Germline assignment: CDR1 MNHEY and CDR2 SMNVEV (reference sequence). J lost 5 bases, V lost 6 bases, and 7 bases had no gene match. The CDR3 DNA sequence: TGTGCCAGCAGGGGAACAGGGGTGCACGAGCAGTACTTC. Protein: CASRGTGVHEQYF.

In its sample, this clone was seen a few times. This chain connects TRBV2 to TRBJ1-6; possible D gene TRBD1, 5 bases. V shed 5 bases and J shed 7 bases, with 12 bases lying between them. The germline V gene has CDR1 SNHLY and CDR2 FYNNEI. The CDR3 is 14 residues long. The CDR3 coding sequence is TGTGCCAGCAGTAGAGACAGAGTCAATTCACCCCTCCACTTT. Amino acids: CASSRDRVNSPLHF.